The following is a T cell receptor (beta chain) sequence with its context. These data come from a study of blood T cell repertoires in COVID-19. As originally analysed: The assay estimated nucleated cells by amplifying reference gene primers. Produced via immunoSEQ multiplex PCR; TCRdb's table is partial and in-frame only. The V and J calls and clone size were taken over from that table, and D and trimming were inferred from the DNA. Seen here are 250,000 to 350,000 clones, roughly 90% observed once, and the top ten hold roughly 10%. The V segment lost 2 bases and the J segment 11 bases; nucleotides outside the gene matches: 7. There are 12 residues in the CDR3. CDR1 GTSNPN and CDR2 SVGIG come from the germline V gene (reference sequence).

Material: peripheral blood. The clonotype was recovered from a woman between 25 and 40 years old with COVID-19, enrolled during active disease. The chain employs TRBV30 and TRBJ1-1; the match to TRBD1 covers 8 bases. The CDR3 sequence is CAWSSQGAPAFF. The CDR3 DNA reads TGTGCCTGGAGTTCTCAGGGGGCGCCGGCTTTCTTT. The complete variable domain, with remaining parts taken from reference TRBV30 and TRBJ1-1, reads SQTIHQWPATLVQPVGSPLSLECTVEGTSNPNLYWYRQAAGRGLQLLFYSVGIGQISSEVPQNLSASRPQDRQFILSSKKLLLSDSGFYLCAWSSQGAPAFFGQGTRLTVV.